These 2 T cell receptor beta chains were sequenced from one sample in a study of blood T cell repertoires in COVID-19 (dated by TCRdb to between 2020 and 2021). The library was produced with the immunoSEQ multiplex PCR assay. TCRdb limited this immuneACCESS table to in-frame rearrangements with V and J called. A share of clones is missing; checked studies link under half to unresolved V genes, and the rest is unexplained. The sample data list around 160,000 clones, and over 70% of these were observed just once. Of the sample, 6% to 7% falls within the top ten clones. The sequenced sample consisted of peripheral blood. The receptor source for this set is a man older than 75 with acute or convalescent COVID-19.

The CDR3 reads CASSVGTDINFIYGYTF. The CDR3 nucleotides are TGTGCCAGCAGCGTAGGGACAGACATCAATTTTATCTATGGCTACACCTTC. The chain carries TRBV9 and TRBJ1-2; D perhaps matches TRBD1 (6 bases). Trimming left V 0 bases short and J 4 bases short, with 19 bases between. The CDR3 extends over 17 amino acids. In germline, CDR1 is SGDLS, CDR2 YYNGEE. Using reference TRBV9 and TRBJ1-2 for the parts outside the CDR3, the full variable domain is DSGVTQTPKHLITATGQRVTLRCSPRSGDLSVYWYQQSLDQGLQFLIQYYNGEERAKGNILERFSAQQFPDLHSELNLSSLELGDSALYFCASSVGTDINFIYGYTFGSGTRLTVV.

The chain is built from TRBV5-1 and TRBJ2-1; 7 bases line up with TRBD1. The CDR3 runs to 13 residues. Losses at the gene ends were 6 bases for V and 8 bases for J; bases not matched to a gene: 8. The germline CDR1 and CDR2 sequences are SGHRS and YFSETQ. The CDR3 is CASKDRVWDEQFF. The CDR3 DNA follows: TGCGCCAGCAAAGACAGGGTTTGGGATGAGCAGTTCTTC.